One and the same sample provided the 18 T cell receptor beta chains below, sequenced in a study of T-cell memory formation after mild COVID-19 (dated by TCRdb to 2020 to 2023). The library was made by 5' RACE. Sequencing relied on an Illumina NovaSeq 6000. TCRdb passed the public sequencing reads through fastp at Q25 and MiXCR, retaining productive beta sequences. CDR3 protein sequences are deduplicated, and each keeps its most common genes and DNA. The sample table holds about 430,000 distinct CDR3 sequences, of which about 20% were seen once. The biggest ten clones account for about 22% of the sample. Sequences were obtained from PBMCs or a T cell subset sorted from them (not recorded which). The receptors derive from a man aged 18-30 years who had mild COVID-19 (a few samples of this study predate the infection). The sample titles of this study are shuffled in the database, so cell type and time point are left out; the donor was told from shared clones.

The J gene is TRBJ2-6, the V gene TRBV2, with TRBD1 as a possible D gene (7 bases). The V and J ends lost 6 bases and 3 bases respectively, with 18 bases between them. CDR1 and CDR2 (germline): SNHLY, FYNNEI. CDR3 length: 17 amino acids. CDR3 in amino acids: CASSLATGTYGANVLTF. CDR3 sequence (DNA): TGTGCCAGCAGCCTAGCGACAGGGACTTATGGGGCCAACGTCCTGACTTTC.

In this sample, this clonotype turned up a few times. The rearrangement links TRBV6-2 or TRBV6-3 to TRBJ2-3; 8 bases fit TRBD2. The V gene end was trimmed by 2 bases and the J gene end by 3 bases; junction bases not matched to a gene: 10. CDR1 MNHEY and CDR2 SVGEGT come from the germline V gene. The CDR3 extends over 17 amino acids. The CDR3 region is CASSYVGGAGPTDTQYF. For the CDR3, the DNA is TGTGCCAGCAGTTACGTCGGGGGGGCCGGTCCGACAGATACGCAGTATTTT.

This clonotype was seen more than once but under ten times. The chain links TRBV2 to TRBJ2-7, with D unresolved. The CDR3 covers 15 residues. Trimming shortened V by 2 bases and J by 3 bases, and 14 bases separated the two germline ends. Germline-derived CDR1 and CDR2 are SNHLY and FYNNEI. CDR3 amino acids: CASSEIPGQLYEQYV. The DNA for the CDR3 is TGTGCCAGCAGTGAAATTCCTGGTCAGCTCTACGAGCAGTACGTC.

This clonotype appeared a few times. The chain recombines TRBV12-3 or TRBV12-4 with TRBJ2-2; the match to TRBD2 covers 10 bases. The V segment lost 3 bases and the J segment 1 base; nucleotides outside the gene matches: 5. The CDR3 runs 17 residues. The CDR3 loop reads CASSFPLAGVNTGELFF. The DNA for the CDR3 is TGTGCCAGCAGTTTCCCTCTAGCGGGGGTGAACACCGGGGAGCTGTTTTTT.

This sequence joins TRBV5-1 and TRBJ2-7; the match to TRBD1 covers 10 bases. The CDR3 consists of 14 residues. Per germline, CDR1 SGHRS and CDR2 YFSETQ. J lost 7 bases, V lost 5 bases, and 9 bases had no gene match. As DNA, the CDR3 is TGCGCCAGCAGTTGGAGACAGGGGGCTGCGGAGCAGTACTTC. This translates into CASSWRQGAAEQYF.

The rearrangement joins TRBV5-1 to TRBJ1-3, with a weak D call TRBD1 (5 bases). Deletions cut 4 bases from V and 0 bases from J, with 17 bases between. CDR3 length: 17 amino acids. Germline CDR1 is SGHRS and CDR2 is YFSETQ. DNA for the CDR3: TGCGCCAGCAGCCCAGGCTACAGGCCTGCCTCTGGAAACACCATATATTTT. Translating it yields CASSPGYRPASGNTIYF.

The chain employs TRBV7-9 and TRBJ1-6; D is unclear. Germline lookup yields CDR1 SEHNR and CDR2 FQNEAQ (reference sequence). This CDR3 has 15 residues. Deletions cut 0 bases from V and 7 bases from J, with 10 bases between. This chain's CDR3 is CASSLALGPNSPLHF. As DNA, the CDR3 is TGTGCCAGCAGCTTAGCCTTAGGGCCCAATTCACCCCTCCACTTT.

This clonotype was recorded a few times. The chain recombines TRBV15 with TRBJ2-3; possible D gene TRBD2, 5 bases. From germline, CDR1 is LNHNV and CDR2 YYDKDF (reference sequence). Trimming took off 1 base at V and 0 bases at J, with 5 bases between the two ends. The CDR3 consists of 14 residues. The CDR3 spells CATSRGESTDTQYF. DNA for the CDR3: TGTGCCACCAGCAGAGGGGAGAGCACAGATACGCAGTATTTT. Full variable domain (outside the CDR3, taken from reference TRBV15 and TRBJ2-3): DAMVIQNPRYQVTQFGKPVTLSCSQTLNHNVMYWYQQKSSQAPKLLFHYYDKDFNNEADTPDNFQSRRPNTSFCFLDIRSPGLGDTAMYLCATSRGESTDTQYFGPGTRLTVL.

The chain couples TRBV7-9 to TRBJ1-2; a weak D match, TRBD1 (5 bases). This CDR3 has 14 amino acids. Per the germline V gene, CDR1 is SEHNR and CDR2 is FQNEAQ (reference sequence). Trimming cost V 1 base and J 4 bases, with 10 bases left between them. The CDR3 nucleotides read TGTGCCAGCAGCTTAGATGACAGCTTCTATGGCTACACCTTC. Its translation: CASSLDDSFYGYTF.

This clonotype was seen more than once but under ten times. The gene calls are TRBV4-1 and TRBJ2-3, with 8 nucleotides matching TRBD2. Per the germline V gene, CDR1 is MGHRA and CDR2 is YSYEKL. The CDR3 is 15 residues long. V dropped 4 bases and J dropped 4; count of bases not matched to a gene: 7. This CDR3 is CASSPGGAKSDTQYF. CDR3 nucleotide sequence: TGCGCCAGCAGCCCGGGGGGGGCCAAATCAGATACGCAGTATTTT.

This CDR3 is CASSSFDVGPQETQYF. CDR3 sequence (DNA): TGTGCCAGCAGCTCCTTCGACGTCGGGCCCCAAGAGACCCAGTACTTC. The chain uses TRBV7-9 and TRBJ2-5; no definite D call. Deletions cut 4 bases from V and 1 base from J, with 16 bases between. This CDR3 region has 16 residues. Germline CDR1 SEHNR, CDR2 FQNEAQ (reference sequence).

This chain connects TRBV7-3 to TRBJ2-1; D might be TRBD1 (6 bases). Trimming pared 4 bases from V and 11 bases from J, leaving 15 bases between. The CDR3 is made up of 13 amino acids. The germline V gene encodes CDR1 SGHTA and CDR2 FQGTGA. The CDR3 coding sequence is TGTGCCAGCAGCTCCCCCAACGACAGGCAGCAGTTCTTC. Translating gives CASSSPNDRQQFF. The variable domain in full, with the rest retrieved from reference TRBV7-3 and TRBJ2-1, is GAGVSQTPSNKVTEKGKYVELRCDPISGHTALYWYRQSLGQGPEFLIYFQGTGAADDSGLPNDRFFAVRPEGSVSTLKIQRTERGDSAVYLCASSSPNDRQQFFGPGTRLTVL.

The gene calls are TRBV6-6 and TRBJ2-5, with TRBD2 identical over 9 bases. The J segment lost 3 bases and the V segment lost 8 bases, leaving 7 bases of the junction unmatched. Germline V CDR1 and CDR2: MNHNY, SVGAGI (reference sequence). The CDR3 extends over 14 amino acids. The CDR3, as DNA: TGTGCCAGCCTGGCTGCGGGGGGGAAAGAGACCCAGTACTTC. Residues: CASLAAGGKETQYF.

The gene calls are TRBV12-3 or TRBV12-4 and TRBJ2-1, with 11 bases identical to TRBD2. V dropped 3 bases and J dropped 7; count of bases not matched to a gene: 8. The CDR3 has 16 residues. This CDR3 reads CASSFSGTSGGNEQFF. CDR3 bases: TGTGCCAGCAGTTTCTCCGGGACTAGCGGTGGAAATGAGCAGTTCTTC.

Only a few counts were recorded for this clonotype. The chain joins TRBV11-2 to TRBJ1-5; 8 bases are a match to TRBD1. The CDR3 is 18 amino acids. Germline V lookup: CDR1 SGHAT, CDR2 FQNNGV. V gave up 1 base and J gave up 1 base; unmatched junction bases: 9. CDR3 residues: CASSLGSRTGKSNQPQHF. The CDR3 coding sequence is TGTGCCAGCAGCTTAGGGTCGCGGACAGGGAAAAGCAATCAGCCCCAGCATTTT.

CDR3 protein: CASRRAGGSYEQYF. CDR3 nucleotide sequence: TGTGCCAGCAGGCGAGCGGGGGGCTCCTACGAGCAGTACTTC. The chain joins TRBV7-2 to TRBJ2-7; TRBD2 matches 9 bases. Per germline, CDR1 SGHTA and CDR2 FQGNSA. The CDR3 has 14 amino acids. V gave up 6 bases and J gave up 0 bases; unmatched junction bases: 3.

This clonotype has more than one count but fewer than ten. The chain carries TRBV6-1 and TRBJ2-7; 8 bases match TRBD1. Germline V lookup: CDR1 MNHNS, CDR2 SASEGT. V trimming: 6 bases; J trimming: 2 bases; junction bases outside the gene matches: 3. The CDR3 consists of 13 residues. CDR3 protein: CASRGTGAYEQYV. In DNA form, the CDR3 reads TGTGCCAGCAGGGGGACAGGAGCCTACGAGCAGTACGTC.

J is TRBJ1-2 and V is TRBV4-1; 9 positions agree with TRBD1. The germline CDR1 and CDR2 sequences are MGHRA and YSYEKL. V dropped 0 bases and J dropped 8; count of bases not matched to a gene: 7. This CDR3 has 15 amino acids. The CDR3 coding sequence is TGCGCCAGCAGCCAAGAGTGGGGACAGGGCTCCGGCTACACCTTC. Amino acid sequence: CASSQEWGQGSGYTF.